This T cell receptor beta chain was sequenced during a study of T-cell memory formation after mild COVID-19. The wider study: TCR clusters were mostly confined to one donor each.

Using constant-segment primers, 5'RACE produced TCR alpha and TCR beta cDNA libraries carrying sample barcodes and UMIs. Via MiXCR, TCRdb re-called the 5' RACE reads, giving one row per CDR3 protein. The sample consists of about 33,000 distinct CDR3 sequences, around 21% of them appearing once. This clonotype was detected a few times. Its antigen remains unidentified. The CDR3 covers 14 residues. J gave up 1 base and V 6 bases, and 5 bases lay outside the gene matches. The germline V gene encodes CDR1 GTSNPN and CDR2 SVGIG (reference sequence). General study results and limits: There were some responding clones in pre-infection memory, which suggested that cross-reactive memory had joined. SARS-CoV-2 specificity of second-wave clones peaking day 37 was unconfirmed.

The sequence was collected from an adult who had mild COVID-19 (a few samples of this study predate the infection). Cell type and time point are not known. This chain connects TRBV30 to TRBJ1-5, with 8 bases lining up with TRBD1. Material for sequencing was PBMCs or a T cell subset sorted from them (not recorded which). The CDR3, as DNA: TGTGCCTGCGCACAGGGGGACAGCAATCAGCCCCAGCATTTT. Translation gives CACAQGDSNQPQHF. Using reference TRBV30 and TRBJ1-5 for the parts outside the CDR3, the full variable domain is SQTIHQWPATLVQPVGSPLSLECTVEGTSNPNLYWYRQAAGRGLQLLFYSVGIGQISSEVPQNLSASRPQDRQFILSSKKLLLSDSGFYLCACAQGDSNQPQHFGDGTRLSIL.